This T cell receptor (beta chain) was identified during a study of T cells after yellow fever vaccination. Points from the study as a whole: Primary-vaccination clones mostly resurfaced post-booster (96% CD4, more than 85% CD8).

This clonotype was recorded at least ten times. What it recognizes is unknown. TCRdb re-analysed the 5' RACE reads in MiXCR, keeping a single row per CDR3 protein. The sample shows roughly 330,000 distinct CDR3 sequences, around 7% of them seen only once. V lost 0 bases and J 5 bases, leaving 19 bases between the germline ends. The CDR3 is 17 residues long. Germline V gene sequence: CDR1 DFQATT, CDR2 SNEGSKA (reference sequence). The sequence came from a young man who received the YFV17D yellow fever vaccine. This chain joins TRBV20-1 and TRBJ2-2; D is possibly TRBD2 (7 bases). Material: PBMCs, obtained 35 to 50 days after the first yellow fever vaccination. This chain's CDR3 is CSARDSSSGGGTGELFF. DNA of the CDR3: TGCAGTGCTAGAGATAGTAGTTCGGGGGGCGGAACCGGGGAGCTGTTTTTT.